This TCR beta chain originates from a study of cytomegalovirus exposure and HLA in healthy donors. The study, taken as a whole, reports: In a later analysis, approximately 18,000 TCR beta sequences were associated with HLA alleles at 0.05 false discovery rate. Researchers counted over 150 TCR beta chains as cytomegalovirus-associated.

PCR involved 60 Vbeta and 13 Jbeta primers. Method: immunoSEQ multiplex PCR; TCRdb's copy keeps in-frame clones and lacks some. The table records roughly 220,000 clones, about 75% of them present only once. A word on this clone: The antigen is undetermined. Germline is not matched at one junction end, which may reflect a read error. Other DNA variants within this sample encode the same CDR3.

Looked up from germline, CDR1 is GTSNPN and CDR2 is SVGIG (reference sequence). The CDR3 sequence is 12 residues long. The sample comprised PBMCs. This rearrangement joins TRBV30 to TRBJ1-1; D may be TRBD1 (5 bases). This TCR was recovered from a woman aged 30 to 39 in good health and CMV-seronegative. The CDR3 coding sequence is TGTGCCTGGATAAAGGGGATAACTGAAGCCTTCTTT. This sequence encodes CAWIKGITEAFF.